This T cell receptor beta chain appears in the sequencing data of a study of blood T cell repertoires in COVID-19. Authors' methods: Amplification of reference gene primers provided the estimated nucleated cell counts. The method was immunoSEQ multiplex PCR; TCRdb's version includes in-frame clones alone and lacks a portion of them. V and J calls and clone size are those listed in that table; D and trimming were worked out from the DNA. The sample lists 300,000 to 450,000 clones; roughly 87% were seen once. Cohorts were based on clinical histories the participants reported. Between the trimmed V and J ends, which lost 6 bases and 2 bases, there was a span of 14 bases. Per germline, CDR1 PRHDT and CDR2 FYEKMQ (reference sequence). The CDR3 is made up of 16 amino acids.

The V gene is TRBV13, the J gene TRBJ2-6, with D perhaps TRBD1 (6 bases). The origin of this receptor is a woman aged 25-40 years who had recovered from COVID-19. Sequencing used PBMCs or T cells enriched from blood (not recorded which). Here the CDR3 reads CASRITSGAGANVLTF. CDR3 DNA: TGTGCCAGCAGAATCACTTCAGGGGCTGGGGCCAACGTCCTGACTTTC.